This TCR beta chain was sequenced during a study of cytomegalovirus exposure and HLA in healthy donors. 60 Vbeta and 13 Jbeta primers were used in PCR. Assay: immunoSEQ multiplex PCR; the TCRdb copy retains only in-frame clones and omits some. The top ten clones hold about 3% of a sample with roughly 130,000 clones, roughly 69% of them seen once. The source material was PBMCs. This receptor was identified in a human donor in good health.

The CDR3 bases are TGTGCCAGCAGCCACCGGGACAGGGCTGGAAACACCATATATTTT. Protein: CASSHRDRAGNTIYF. The chain has TRBV6-5 and TRBJ1-3, with 9 bases identical to TRBD1. J lost 2 bases, V lost 6 bases, and 5 bases had no gene match. The germline gives CDR1 MNHEY, CDR2 SVGAGI. The CDR3 has 15 residues.